This T cell receptor beta chain was found in a study of post-analysis software for immune sequencing data (dated by TCRdb to between 2014 and 2017). General notes on the study: The recorded disease courses included relapsing-remitting, secondary progressive and progressive-relapsing multiple sclerosis, and some patients had no subtype annotation. Patient repertoires were compared against ten to twelve previously published healthy control repertoires from donors aged about 6 to 27 years. A subset of samples was prepared in parallel using single-end sample barcoding, then pooled and co-amplified after Illumina adapter ligation. Findings and caveats that apply to the study as a whole: The multiple sclerosis patient group was slightly younger than the control group. When samples were clustered directly using the F measure, samples prepared in the same batch co-clustered strongly, which prompted a batch-effect correction. Normalized Chao1 diversity was significantly lower in multiple sclerosis patients than controls, suggesting substantial peripheral T-cell clonal expansion. Roughly 5 TRBV segments, including TRBV5-6, TRBV5-1 and TRBV20-1, were significantly more frequent in patients than controls.

TCR beta repertoires were profiled from peripheral blood of more than ten young patients with multiple sclerosis to demonstrate the VDJtools post-analysis software. Multiple sclerosis patients were children and adolescents aged about 6 to 15 years. Library creation used PCR. The data were produced on an Illumina HiSeq 2500. To reduce PCR and sequencing biases, unique molecular identifiers were built into the TCR beta cDNA libraries. Roughly 500,000 cDNA molecules were obtained per 1 to 10 million input T cells, so each molecule approximated one T cell. The same protocol used for the earlier healthy control dataset was applied to prepare and sequence the patient libraries. Within a given batch, samples were prepared together, multiplexed and sequenced on the same HiSeq lane. On the authors' methods: MIGEC was used to process the raw barcoded reads, and molecular identifier groups with only a single read were discarded before consensus assembly and CDR3 extraction. Clonotype tables were post-analysed with VDJtools, normalizing diversity by down-sampling all datasets to the smallest sample size. Repertoire overlap clustering matched CDR3 amino acid but not nucleotide sequences to correct batch-related cross-sample contamination. TCRdb ran its own pipeline on the public reads, namely fastp trimming at Q25 and MiXCR clone calling, and kept in-frame beta chains. Each CDR3 protein appears once, grouped with its most common genes and DNA. The V and J calls come from TCRdb's annotation, not from the publication. The sample has about 770,000 distinct CDR3 sequences on record, around 42% of them singletons. The ten largest make up 4.9% of the sample.

Inclusive of the bounding cysteine and phenylalanine, the CDR3 is 16 residues long. CDR3 DNA is the only sequence kept; it has 48 bases, read in frame from the first base. V is cut by 2 bases and J by 8 bases, and the space between the germline ends is 19 bases. The germline V gene gives CDR1 as KGHSH and CDR2 as LQKENI. About this clonotype: The specificity of this receptor is unknown. The record has no base qualities; no much larger clone is one base away.

The source of this sequence is a girl between 10 and 17 years old with multiple sclerosis. What was sequenced was blood. This chain is built from TRBV18 and TRBJ2-1, with the D call perhaps TRBD1 or TRBD2, each one matching 5 bases. This receptor carries the CDR3 CASSPTRGATRDEQFF. The bases are TGTGCCAGCTCACCAACCCGGGGCGCGACTCGGGATGAGCAGTTCTTC.